The rows below give T cell receptor beta chains drawn from one sample of a study of blood T cells in healthy people across ages. TCRdb called the 5' RACE reads again in MiXCR, with one record for every CDR3 protein. Of 800,000 to 1,300,000 distinct CDR3 sequences listed, less than 25% are singletons. These records were also assigned to another study, of T cells of mothers and their children.

Sequencing was performed on blood. All receptors come from a girl aged 2 to 9 in good health. CDR3s include the opening cysteine and the closing phenylalanine or tryptophan. Fields, in order: J gene, V gene, CDR3 protein.

j_call: TRBJ2-4
v_call: TRBV29-1
cdr3_aa: CSVRTVDSLAKNIQYF

j_call: TRBJ1-1
v_call: TRBV18
cdr3_aa: CASSLPAGRWTEAFF

j_call: TRBJ1-4
v_call: TRBV9
cdr3_aa: CASSVGPTGFDEKLFF

j_call: TRBJ2-7
v_call: TRBV9
cdr3_aa: CASSAIAGGFDEQYF

j_call: TRBJ1-4
v_call: TRBV6-1
cdr3_aa: CTSSVWSEATNEKLFF

j_call: TRBJ2-1
v_call: TRBV2
cdr3_aa: CASSVPAGGRFDEQFF

j_call: TRBJ2-3
v_call: TRBV7-3
cdr3_aa: CASSPTGLAGHLSTDTQYF

j_call: TRBJ1-1
v_call: TRBV12-3/TRBV12-4
cdr3_aa: CASTLPPEAFF

j_call: TRBJ2-5
v_call: TRBV2
cdr3_aa: CASGGRGGNQETQYF

j_call: TRBJ1-1
v_call: TRBV29-1
cdr3_aa: CSAMGSFAGQNTEAFF

j_call: TRBJ2-2
v_call: TRBV7-9
cdr3_aa: CASSFGRGKTNTGELFF

j_call: TRBJ2-5
v_call: TRBV24-1
cdr3_aa: CATSDAAGGQETQYF

j_call: TRBJ2-1
v_call: TRBV10-3
cdr3_aa: CAISESPDRYNEQFF

j_call: TRBJ2-4
v_call: TRBV7-9
cdr3_aa: CASSSLIEKNIQYF

j_call: TRBJ2-5
v_call: TRBV3-1
cdr3_aa: CASSGLLGETQYF

j_call: TRBJ2-4
v_call: TRBV4-2
cdr3_aa: CASSQEPSLNIQYF

j_call: TRBJ1-5
v_call: TRBV7-2
cdr3_aa: CASSHKGDTIRQPQHF

j_call: TRBJ1-1
v_call: TRBV5-6
cdr3_aa: CASSFISPGQGPLFPKAFF

j_call: TRBJ2-3
v_call: TRBV11-2
cdr3_aa: CASSRGGGKDTQYF

j_call: TRBJ2-5
v_call: TRBV12-3/TRBV12-4
cdr3_aa: CASTRRPGGGETQYF

j_call: TRBJ1-5
v_call: TRBV20-1
cdr3_aa: CSARETGGGQPQHF

j_call: TRBJ2-3
v_call: TRBV29-1
cdr3_aa: CSAAGLAGVGVQYF

j_call: TRBJ2-7
v_call: TRBV27
cdr3_aa: CASSLVGRFPYEQYF

j_call: TRBJ1-1
v_call: TRBV7-9
cdr3_aa: CASSPLVEAFF

j_call: TRBJ2-1
v_call: TRBV29-1
cdr3_aa: CSVEDKGLESYEQFF

j_call: TRBJ2-1
v_call: TRBV27
cdr3_aa: CASSRGTDSSYNEQFF

j_call: TRBJ2-2
v_call: TRBV4-3
cdr3_aa: CASSHEGPNTGELFF

j_call: TRBJ2-6
v_call: TRBV28
cdr3_aa: CASSLDRGPSGANVLTF

j_call: NA
v_call: TRBV7-2
cdr3_aa: CASSLPHPGGSKTQYF

j_call: TRBJ1-4
v_call: TRBV11-2
cdr3_aa: CASSLDSVRGGKLFF

j_call: TRBJ2-2
v_call: TRBV4-2
cdr3_aa: CASSHGQGGNTGELVF

j_call: TRBJ2-7
v_call: TRBV6-1
cdr3_aa: CASLRDPYEQYF

j_call: TRBJ2-5
v_call: TRBV20-1
cdr3_aa: CSATNPTGETQYF

j_call: TRBJ1-2
v_call: TRBV20-1
cdr3_aa: CSASQGKGHYGYTF

j_call: TRBJ2-1
v_call: TRBV12-3/TRBV12-4
cdr3_aa: CASSSTPASNEQFF

j_call: TRBJ2-3
v_call: TRBV14
cdr3_aa: CASSRRPGTSRDTQYF

j_call: TRBJ2-7
v_call: TRBV2
cdr3_aa: CASSTTGMWEQYF

j_call: TRBJ2-1
v_call: TRBV4-2
cdr3_aa: CASSQGSYGGGRLNEQFF

j_call: TRBJ1-2
v_call: TRBV29-1
cdr3_aa: CSVEGGWTGGDGYTF

j_call: TRBJ2-7
v_call: TRBV5-6
cdr3_aa: CASSFGTGSLTYEQYF

j_call: TRBJ1-2
v_call: TRBV5-6
cdr3_aa: CASSLPLYYGYTF

j_call: TRBJ2-7
v_call: TRBV20-1
cdr3_aa: CSARDSSRTSGAIGSYEQYF

j_call: TRBJ2-3
v_call: TRBV29-1
cdr3_aa: CSVEDGRAPDTQYF

j_call: TRBJ2-1
v_call: TRBV6-1
cdr3_aa: CATQRGTLAGDLVEQFF

j_call: TRBJ1-3
v_call: TRBV29-1
cdr3_aa: CSVEDLDGKGNTIYF

j_call: TRBJ2-1
v_call: TRBV20-1
cdr3_aa: CSARDRSGRAGYNEQFF

j_call: TRBJ2-1
v_call: TRBV19
cdr3_aa: CASSISGYSYNEQFF

j_call: NA
v_call: TRBV20-1
cdr3_aa: CSVTRLAAENEQFF